Listed here are 10 T cell receptor beta chains from one sample, sequenced in a study of CD8+ T cells in alopecia areata. RNA was extracted and reverse transcribed into cDNA as the sequencing template. This table comes from immunoSEQ multiplex PCR, and its TCRdb copy is limited to in-frame clones, with some not included. The table shows 200,000 to 250,000 clones, with around 62% occurring only once. The source was CD4+ T cells sorted from blood, collected at week 0. These TCRs come from a human donor with alopecia areata.

DNA of the CDR3: TGTGCCAGCAGTCCACGACAGGGAAGCTCCTACAATGAGCAGTTCTTC. Protein product: CASSPRQGSSYNEQFF. The rearrangement links TRBV2 to TRBJ2-1, with 7 bases that match TRBD1. V was clipped by 5 bases and J by 0 bases; unmatched bases: 7. The germline V gene encodes CDR1 SNHLY and CDR2 FYNNEI. CDR3 size: 16 residues.

This clone was observed a handful of times. V is TRBV5-1 and J is TRBJ1-1; TRBD1 might be the D (5 bases). The V end lost 4 bases, the J end lost 5 bases, and 15 bases lay between the germline ends. Germline loops: CDR1 SGHRS, CDR2 YFSETQ. This CDR3 spans 14 amino acids. The CDR3 DNA is TGCGCCAGCAGCCCCGGGGGTTTGTTGACTGAAGCTTTCTTT. This translates into CASSPGGLLTEAFF.

This chain joins TRBV11-2 and TRBJ1-1; 7 nucleotides align to TRBD1. The V gene's germline CDR1 is SGHAT and CDR2 FQNNGV. CDR3 length: 15 residues. J lost 2 bases, V lost 4 bases, and 7 bases had no gene match. Here the CDR3 DNA reads TGTGCCAGCAGCTCATCCCGACAGGGAAACACTGAAGCTTTCTTT. It yields the protein CASSSSRQGNTEAFF.

This rearrangement joins TRBV9 to TRBJ2-7; 7 bases line up with TRBD1. Germline values: CDR1 SGDLS, CDR2 YYNGEE. The CDR3 is 16 residues long. Germline trimming cut 3 bases from V and 6 bases from J; bases unmatched to any gene: 15. CDR3: CASSADVTGVRGEQYF. The CDR3 bases are TGTGCCAGCAGCGCTGATGTTACAGGGGTGAGGGGCGAGCAGTACTTC.

In its sample, this clone was seen a few times. In DNA, the CDR3 is TGTGCCTGGAGTGATTCGAGGGGTCTAGGCGAAAAACTGTTTTTT. Protein: CAWSDSRGLGEKLFF. This chain uses TRBV30 with TRBJ1-4; possible D gene TRBD1, 5 bases. Germline CDR1 reads GTSNPN; CDR2 reads SVGIG (reference sequence). Between the trimmed V and J ends, which lost 1 base and 8 bases, there was a span of 17 bases. CDR3 length equals 15 residues. The full variable domain, in which reference TRBV30 and TRBJ1-4 provide the parts outside the CDR3, is SQTIHQWPATLVQPVGSPLSLECTVEGTSNPNLYWYRQAAGRGLQLLFYSVGIGQISSEVPQNLSASRPQDRQFILSSKKLLLSDSGFYLCAWSDSRGLGEKLFFGSGTQLSVL.

The rearrangement links TRBV18 to TRBJ2-3, with 12 bases that match TRBD2. Per the germline V gene, CDR1 is KGHSH and CDR2 is LQKENI. This CDR3 has 18 residues. Unmatched junction bases numbered 10, after V lost 1 base and J lost 5 bases. The CDR3 is CASSPRSPSGGVRDTQYF. Written as DNA, the CDR3 is TGTGCCAGCTCACCACGCTCTCCTAGCGGGGGGGTGAGAGATACGCAGTATTTT.

The chain has TRBV5-1 and TRBJ1-5; no definite D call. V was cut by 0 bases and J by 7 bases, with 8 bases left in between. CDR3 length: 13 residues. The germline V gene encodes CDR1 SGHRS and CDR2 YFSETQ. CDR3 in amino acids: CASSLDLGQPQHF. The CDR3 nucleotides are TGCGCCAGCAGCTTGGACTTGGGCCAGCCCCAGCATTTT.

This chain joins TRBV7-9 and TRBJ1-2; D unresolved. Germline V gives CDR1 SEHNR, CDR2 FQNEAQ (reference sequence). This CDR3 is 12 amino acids long. V dropped 2 bases and J dropped 4 bases, with 5 bases sitting between them. For the CDR3, the DNA is TGTGCCAGCAGCTTACCAGTCTATGGCTACACCTTC. Amino acid sequence: CASSLPVYGYTF.

The V call is TRBV7-3, the J call TRBJ2-3; D perhaps matches TRBD1 (5 bases). V was shortened by 2 bases and J by 0 bases, with 21 bases between the two germline ends. The CDR3 has 19 residues. CDR1 is SGHTA and CDR2 is FQGTGA in the germline V gene. CDR3 sequence: CASSLLGRQGSSSTDTQYF. Written as DNA, the CDR3 is TGTGCCAGCAGCTTATTAGGTCGGCAGGGATCCTCTAGCACAGATACGCAGTATTTT.

V usage is TRBV7-3 and J usage is TRBJ2-3; D is undetermined. V was trimmed by 0 bases and J by 1 base, leaving 2 bases between them. CDR1 SGHTA and CDR2 FQGTGA come from the germline V gene. The CDR3 length is 13 residues. The CDR3 region is CASSLTGTDTQYF. The CDR3 region has the DNA TGTGCCAGCAGCTTAACTGGCACAGATACGCAGTATTTT.